This TCR beta chain was identified in a study of regulatory T cells. Study results and caveats: Regulatory T cells showed the strongest V-J pair restriction and V/J gene skewing among patient repertoires. Hydrophobic residues at CDR3 positions 6 and 7 were enriched in conventional CD4+ T cells of CD3G-deficient patients.

Concerning this clone: Antigen unknown.

The PCR used 52 TRBV and 13 TRBJ primers. Sequenced by immunoSEQ multiplex PCR; TCRdb stores in-frame clones only, minus some. The table shows 30,000 to 40,000 clones, with about 91% occurring only once. Sorting split CD4+ cells into CD25-high CD127-low Tregs and CD25-low CD127-high conventional T cells. Trimming pared 5 bases from V and 6 bases from J, leaving 14 bases between. Per germline, CDR1 KGHSH and CDR2 LQKENI. The length of the CDR3 is 13 residues. The chain joins TRBV18 to TRBJ2-7; no clear D. This TCR came from a person aged 18-30 years with CD3G deficiency. Sequencing was done on a sample of conventional CD4+ T cells sorted from blood. In DNA, the CDR3 is TGTGCCAGCTCAGAGGCGTCAGTGGGCGAGCAGTACTTC. Protein sequence: CASSEASVGEQYF. Drawing the rest from reference TRBV18 and TRBJ2-7, the complete variable domain is NAGVMQNPRHLVRRRGQEARLRCSPMKGHSHVYWYRQLPEEGLKFMVYLQKENIIDESGMPKERFSAEFPKEGPSILRIQQVVRGDSAAYFCASSEASVGEQYFGPGTRLTVT.